This T cell receptor beta chain was identified in a study of T cell responses to AZD1222 COVID-19 vaccine. Comments on this clone: Antigen unknown.

General study findings and limits: Spike-specific TCR breadth and depth were elevated following two AZD1222 doses. With dominance at 160-218 and 743-854, vaccine-associated CD4 TCRs spanned spike. Reports indicate that nearly half of spike-specific TCRs are directed at unmutated variant regions. Donor demographics were predominantly white British with a female majority; clonal diversity may be underestimated.

Assay: immunoSEQ multiplex PCR; the TCRdb copy retains only in-frame clones and omits some. The repertoire has 130,000 to 150,000 clones, roughly 91% of them found once; the top ten carry about 1.9%. Trimming at V came to 6 bases and at J to 3 bases, leaving 11 bases not matched to a gene. The CDR3 consists of 16 residues. V usage is TRBV5-3 and J usage is TRBJ1-2; 10 nucleotides align to TRBD1. TRBV5-3 is reported as an ORF; its role is uncertain. The material was peripheral blood, obtained on day 0 of AZD1222 vaccination. The receptor was derived from an adult in good health. CDR3 protein: CARTTDRGRSDYGYTF. DNA for the CDR3: TGTGCCAGAACCACCGACAGGGGGCGAAGTGACTATGGCTACACCTTC.